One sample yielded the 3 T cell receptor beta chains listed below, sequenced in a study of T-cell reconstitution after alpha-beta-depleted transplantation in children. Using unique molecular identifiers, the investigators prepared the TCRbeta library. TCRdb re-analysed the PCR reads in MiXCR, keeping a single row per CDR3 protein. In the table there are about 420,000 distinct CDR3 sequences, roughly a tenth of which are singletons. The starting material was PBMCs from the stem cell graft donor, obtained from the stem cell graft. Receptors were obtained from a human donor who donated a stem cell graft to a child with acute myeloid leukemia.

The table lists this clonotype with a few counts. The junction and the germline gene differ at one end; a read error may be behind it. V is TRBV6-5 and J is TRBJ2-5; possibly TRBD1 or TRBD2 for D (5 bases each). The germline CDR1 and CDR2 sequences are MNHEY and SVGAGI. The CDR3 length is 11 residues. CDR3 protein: CASSYFGTHFF. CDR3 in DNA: TGTGCCAGCAGTTACTTTGGGACCCACTTCTTC.

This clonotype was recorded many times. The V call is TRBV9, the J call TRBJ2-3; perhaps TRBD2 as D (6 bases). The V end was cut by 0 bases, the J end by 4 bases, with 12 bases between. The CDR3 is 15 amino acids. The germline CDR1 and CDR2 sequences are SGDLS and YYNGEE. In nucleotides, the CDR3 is TGTGCCAGCAGCGTAGCGGGGGAATCGGCAGATACGCAGTATTTT. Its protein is CASSVAGESADTQYF.

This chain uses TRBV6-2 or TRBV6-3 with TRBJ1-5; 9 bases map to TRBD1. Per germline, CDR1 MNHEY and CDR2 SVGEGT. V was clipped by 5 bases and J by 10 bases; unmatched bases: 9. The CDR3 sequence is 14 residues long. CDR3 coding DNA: TGTGCCAGCAGTGTCCGGGACAGGGATTTTCCCCAGCATTTT. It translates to CASSVRDRDFPQHF.